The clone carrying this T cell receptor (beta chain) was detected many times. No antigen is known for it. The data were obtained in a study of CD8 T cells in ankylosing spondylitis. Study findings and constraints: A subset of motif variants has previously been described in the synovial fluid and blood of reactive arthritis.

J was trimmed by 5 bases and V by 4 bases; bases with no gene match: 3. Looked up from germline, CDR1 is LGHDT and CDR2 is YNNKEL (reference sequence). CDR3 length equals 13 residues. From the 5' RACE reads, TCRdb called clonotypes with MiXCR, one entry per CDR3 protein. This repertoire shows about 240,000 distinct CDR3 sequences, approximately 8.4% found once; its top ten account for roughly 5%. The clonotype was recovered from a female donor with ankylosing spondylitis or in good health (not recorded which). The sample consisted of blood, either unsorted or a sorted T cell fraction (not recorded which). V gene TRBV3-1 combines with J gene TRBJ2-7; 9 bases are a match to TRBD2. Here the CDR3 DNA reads TGTGCCAGCAGCCCCGAGCGGGGGGACGAGCAGTACTTC. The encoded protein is CASSPERGDEQYF.